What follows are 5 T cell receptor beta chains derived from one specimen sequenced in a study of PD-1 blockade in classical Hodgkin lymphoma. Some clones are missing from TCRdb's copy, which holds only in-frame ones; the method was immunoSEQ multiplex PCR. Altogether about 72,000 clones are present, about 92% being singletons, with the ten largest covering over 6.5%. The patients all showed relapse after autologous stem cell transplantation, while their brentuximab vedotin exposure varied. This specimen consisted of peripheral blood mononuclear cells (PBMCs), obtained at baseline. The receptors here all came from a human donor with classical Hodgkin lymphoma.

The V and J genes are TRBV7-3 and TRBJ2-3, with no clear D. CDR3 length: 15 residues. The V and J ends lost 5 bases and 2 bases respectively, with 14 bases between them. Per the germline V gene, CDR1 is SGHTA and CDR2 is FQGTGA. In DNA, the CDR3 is TGTGCCAGCAGCCCCCGAGGTGGGTCCACAGATACGCAGTATTTT. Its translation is CASSPRGGSTDTQYF.

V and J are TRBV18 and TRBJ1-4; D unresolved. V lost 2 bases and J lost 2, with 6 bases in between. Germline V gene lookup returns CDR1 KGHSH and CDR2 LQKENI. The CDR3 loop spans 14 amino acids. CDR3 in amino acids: CASSPSVTNEKLFF. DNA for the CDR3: TGTGCCAGCTCACCATCTGTGACTAATGAAAAACTGTTTTTT.

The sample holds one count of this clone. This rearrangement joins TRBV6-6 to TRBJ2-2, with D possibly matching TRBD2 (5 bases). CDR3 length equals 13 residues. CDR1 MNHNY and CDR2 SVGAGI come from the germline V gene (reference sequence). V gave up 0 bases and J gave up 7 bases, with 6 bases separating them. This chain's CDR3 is CASSYSRVGELFF. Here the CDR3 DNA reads TGTGCCAGCAGTTACTCGCGGGTCGGGGAGCTGTTTTTT.

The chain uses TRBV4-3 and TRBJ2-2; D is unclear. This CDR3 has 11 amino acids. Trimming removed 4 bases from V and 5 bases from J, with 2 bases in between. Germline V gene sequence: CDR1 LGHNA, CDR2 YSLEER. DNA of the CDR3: TGCGCCAGCAGCCTTACCGGGGAGCTGTTTTTT. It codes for CASSLTGELFF.

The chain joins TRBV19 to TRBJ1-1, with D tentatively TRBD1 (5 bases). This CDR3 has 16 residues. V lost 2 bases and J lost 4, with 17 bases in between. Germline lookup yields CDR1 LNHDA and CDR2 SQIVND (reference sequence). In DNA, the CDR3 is TGTGCCAGTAGTATACTTGCGAGGGGCGTCGGCACTGAAGCTTTCTTT. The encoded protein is CASSILARGVGTEAFF.